This TCR beta chain originates from a study of blood T cell repertoires in COVID-19. On the study more broadly: The origin of the acute and convalescent COVID-19 samples was the United States, Italy and Spain. PBMCs, B-cell-depleted T cells, or T cells were the source of the cDNA or gDNA that made up the material.

Original processing methods: Amplifying reference gene primers gave estimates of nucleated cell counts. The protocol was immunoSEQ multiplex PCR, while the TCRdb copy is restricted to in-frame clones and leaves out a portion. V, J and clone size reflect that table, while D and trimming were determined from the DNA. The sample includes around 370,000 clones, around nine tenths of them seen just once. This CDR3 is 15 amino acids long. Losses at the gene ends were 3 bases for V and 4 bases for J; bases not matched to a gene: 7. Germline V CDR1 and CDR2: SGHNT, YENEEA. V is TRBV11-3 and J is TRBJ2-3, with 7 bases fitting TRBD2. The material sequenced was peripheral blood. The receptor was isolated from a young woman who had recovered from COVID-19. Here the CDR3 DNA reads TGTGCCAGCAGCTTCCGGACTAGTAGCGCAGATACGCAGTATTTT. This sequence encodes CASSFRTSSADTQYF.